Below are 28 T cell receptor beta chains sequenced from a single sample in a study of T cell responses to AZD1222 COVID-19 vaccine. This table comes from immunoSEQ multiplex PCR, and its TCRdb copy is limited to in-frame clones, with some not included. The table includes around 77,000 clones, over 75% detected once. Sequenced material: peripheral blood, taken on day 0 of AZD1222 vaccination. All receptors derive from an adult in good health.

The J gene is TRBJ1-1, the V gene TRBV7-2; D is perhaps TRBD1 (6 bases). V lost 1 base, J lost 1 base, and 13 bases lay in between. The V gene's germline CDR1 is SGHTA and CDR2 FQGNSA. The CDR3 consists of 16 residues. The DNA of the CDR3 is TGTGCCAGCAGCTTAGAATCAGGGGCCGGGAACACTGAAGCTTTCTTT. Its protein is CASSLESGAGNTEAFF.

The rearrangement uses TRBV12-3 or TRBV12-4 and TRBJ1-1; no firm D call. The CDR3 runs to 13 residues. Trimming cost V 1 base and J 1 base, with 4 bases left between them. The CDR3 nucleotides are TGTGCCAGCAGTTTAGGACAGAACACTGAAGCTTTCTTT. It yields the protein CASSLGQNTEAFF.

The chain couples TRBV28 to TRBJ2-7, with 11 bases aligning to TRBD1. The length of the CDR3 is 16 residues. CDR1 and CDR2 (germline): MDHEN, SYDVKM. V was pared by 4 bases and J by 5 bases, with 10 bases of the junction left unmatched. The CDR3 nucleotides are TGTGCCAGCAGTTCCCGGGACAGGGGGGTTAACGACGAGCAGTACTTC. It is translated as CASSSRDRGVNDEQYF.

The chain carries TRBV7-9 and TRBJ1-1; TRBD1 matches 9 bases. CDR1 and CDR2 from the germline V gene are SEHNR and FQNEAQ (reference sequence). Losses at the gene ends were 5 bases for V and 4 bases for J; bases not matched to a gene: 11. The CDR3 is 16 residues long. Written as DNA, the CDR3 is TGTGCCAGCAGCATGACCCGGACAGGGGCGGGCACTGAAGCTTTCTTT. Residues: CASSMTRTGAGTEAFF. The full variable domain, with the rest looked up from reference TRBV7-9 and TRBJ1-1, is DTGVSQNPRHKITKRGQNVTFRCDPISEHNRLYWYRQTLGQGPEFLTYFQNEAQLEKSRLLSDRFSAERPKGSFSTLEIQRTEQGDSAMYLCASSMTRTGAGTEAFFGQGTRLTVV.

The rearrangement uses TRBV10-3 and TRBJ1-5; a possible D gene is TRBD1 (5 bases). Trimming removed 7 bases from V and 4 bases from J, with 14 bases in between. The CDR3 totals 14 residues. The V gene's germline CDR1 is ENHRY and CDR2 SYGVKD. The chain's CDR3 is CAIKGVGENQPQHF. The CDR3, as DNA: TGTGCCATCAAGGGTGTAGGGGAGAATCAGCCCCAGCATTTT.

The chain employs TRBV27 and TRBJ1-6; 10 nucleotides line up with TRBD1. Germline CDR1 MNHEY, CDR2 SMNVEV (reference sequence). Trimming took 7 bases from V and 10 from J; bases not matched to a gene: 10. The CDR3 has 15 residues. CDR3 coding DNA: TGTGCCAGCACACCGGGACAGGGGAGGCCGTCACCCCTCCACTTT. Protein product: CASTPGQGRPSPLHF.

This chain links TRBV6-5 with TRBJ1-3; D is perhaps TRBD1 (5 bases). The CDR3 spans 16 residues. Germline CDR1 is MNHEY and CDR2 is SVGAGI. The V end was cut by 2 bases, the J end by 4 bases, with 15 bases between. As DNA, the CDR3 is TGTGCCAGCAGTTACCCTACTACCTGGGGGGGAAACACCATATATTTT. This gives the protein CASSYPTTWGGNTIYF.

The CDR3 sequence is CASSVDREYEQYF. The CDR3 DNA follows: TGTGCCAGCAGCGTGGACAGAGAGTACGAGCAGTACTTC. The chain recombines TRBV7-2 with TRBJ2-7; maybe TRBD1 (6 bases). The CDR3 extends over 13 amino acids. The germline V gene encodes CDR1 SGHTA and CDR2 FQGNSA. V was shortened by 5 bases and J by 4 bases, with 12 bases between the two germline ends.

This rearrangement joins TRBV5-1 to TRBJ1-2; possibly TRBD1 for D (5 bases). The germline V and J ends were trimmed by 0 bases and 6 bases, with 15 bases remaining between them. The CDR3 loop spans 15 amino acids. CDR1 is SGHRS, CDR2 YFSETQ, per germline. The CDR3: CASSLEGTTSDGYTF. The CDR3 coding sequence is TGCGCCAGCAGCTTGGAGGGGACCACCTCCGATGGCTACACCTTC.

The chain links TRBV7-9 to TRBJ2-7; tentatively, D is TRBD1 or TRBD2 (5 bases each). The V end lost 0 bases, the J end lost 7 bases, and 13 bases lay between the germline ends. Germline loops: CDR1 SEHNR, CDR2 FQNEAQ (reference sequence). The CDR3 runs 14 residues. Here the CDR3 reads CASSLAWDGKEQYF. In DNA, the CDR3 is TGTGCCAGCAGCTTAGCTTGGGACGGAAAGGAGCAGTACTTC.

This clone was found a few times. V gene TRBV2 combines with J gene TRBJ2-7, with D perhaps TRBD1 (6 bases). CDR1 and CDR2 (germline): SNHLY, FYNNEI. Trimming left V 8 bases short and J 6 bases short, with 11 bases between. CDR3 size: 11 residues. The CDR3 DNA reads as TGTGCCAGCGGGACATTCTCCGAGCAGTACTTC. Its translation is CASGTFSEQYF.

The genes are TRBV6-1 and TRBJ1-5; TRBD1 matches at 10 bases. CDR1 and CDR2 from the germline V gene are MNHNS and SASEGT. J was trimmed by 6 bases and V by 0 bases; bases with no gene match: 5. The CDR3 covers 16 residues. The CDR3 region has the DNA TGTGCCAGCAGTGAAGCCCTTGGACAGGGGGGTCAGCCCCAGCATTTT. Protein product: CASSEALGQGGQPQHF.

CDR3 loop: CASSPLLGAGGRDTQYF. The CDR3 nucleotides are TGTGCCAGCTCACCACTCCTCGGGGCGGGGGGTAGAGATACGCAGTATTTT. The chain employs TRBV18 and TRBJ2-3, with 8 bases that match TRBD2. Germline lookup yields CDR1 KGHSH and CDR2 LQKENI. The CDR3 runs to 17 residues. Trimming took 1 base from V and 5 from J; bases not matched to a gene: 11.

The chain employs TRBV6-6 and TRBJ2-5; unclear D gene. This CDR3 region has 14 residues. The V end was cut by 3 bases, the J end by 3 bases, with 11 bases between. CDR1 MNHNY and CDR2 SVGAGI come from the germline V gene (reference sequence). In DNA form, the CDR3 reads TGTGCCAGCAGTTATCCCCTCCAGAAAGAGACCCAGTACTTC. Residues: CASSYPLQKETQYF.

The CDR3 sequence: CASSLNEGRGYTF. CDR3 bases: TGTGCCAGCAGCTTAAACGAGGGGCGCGGCTACACCTTC. This chain uses TRBV7-2 with TRBJ1-2, with D possibly being TRBD1 (5 bases). CDR3 size: 13 residues. The V gene's germline CDR1 is SGHTA and CDR2 FQGNSA. The V gene lost 2 bases and the J gene lost 8 bases, with 12 bases spanning the gap.

The CDR3 DNA sequence: TGTGCCACCCTTGGAAAAGGGGCCTACGAGCAGTACTTC. Amino acids: CATLGKGAYEQYF. This chain links TRBV10-3 with TRBJ2-7, with D possibly matching TRBD1 (5 bases). CDR1 and CDR2 (germline): ENHRY, SYGVKD. The CDR3 runs 13 residues. V was trimmed by 10 bases and J by 2 bases, leaving 15 bases between them.

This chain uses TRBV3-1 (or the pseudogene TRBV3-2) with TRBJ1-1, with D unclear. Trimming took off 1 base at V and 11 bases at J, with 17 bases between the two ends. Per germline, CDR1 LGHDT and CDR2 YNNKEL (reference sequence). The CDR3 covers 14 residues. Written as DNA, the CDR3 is TGTGCCAGCAGCCAAGTTGGAGACACCAGGCAGGCTTTCTTT. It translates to CASSQVGDTRQAFF.

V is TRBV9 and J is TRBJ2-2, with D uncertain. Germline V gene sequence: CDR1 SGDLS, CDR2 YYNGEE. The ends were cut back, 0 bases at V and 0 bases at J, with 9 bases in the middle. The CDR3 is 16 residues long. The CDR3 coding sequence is TGTGCCAGCAGCGTAGAGGCATCCTCGAACACCGGGGAGCTGTTTTTT. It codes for CASSVEASSNTGELFF.

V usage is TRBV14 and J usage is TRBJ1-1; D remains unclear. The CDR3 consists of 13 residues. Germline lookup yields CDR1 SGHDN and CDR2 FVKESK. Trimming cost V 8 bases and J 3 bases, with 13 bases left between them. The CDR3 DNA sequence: TGTGCCAGCGGGAGGTTATCCTACACTGAAGCTTTCTTT. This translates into CASGRLSYTEAFF.

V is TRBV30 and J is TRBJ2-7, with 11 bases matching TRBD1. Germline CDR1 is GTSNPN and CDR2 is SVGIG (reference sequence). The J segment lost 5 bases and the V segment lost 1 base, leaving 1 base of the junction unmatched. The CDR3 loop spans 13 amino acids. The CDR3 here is CAWSGTGGHEQYF. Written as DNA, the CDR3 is TGTGCCTGGAGTGGGACAGGGGGCCACGAGCAGTACTTC.

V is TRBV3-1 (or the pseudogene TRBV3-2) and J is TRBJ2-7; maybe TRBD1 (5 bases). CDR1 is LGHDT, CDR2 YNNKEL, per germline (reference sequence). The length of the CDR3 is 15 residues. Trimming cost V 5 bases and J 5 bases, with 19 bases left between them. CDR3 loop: CASSVRQTLPNEQYF. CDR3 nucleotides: TGTGCCAGCAGCGTGCGACAGACCCTCCCGAACGAGCAGTACTTC.

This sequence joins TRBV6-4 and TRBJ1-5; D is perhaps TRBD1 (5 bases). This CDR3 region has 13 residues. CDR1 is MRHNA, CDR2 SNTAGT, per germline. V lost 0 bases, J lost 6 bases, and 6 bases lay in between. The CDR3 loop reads CASSDSGGQPQHF. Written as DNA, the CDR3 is TGTGCCAGCAGTGACTCGGGGGGTCAGCCCCAGCATTTT.

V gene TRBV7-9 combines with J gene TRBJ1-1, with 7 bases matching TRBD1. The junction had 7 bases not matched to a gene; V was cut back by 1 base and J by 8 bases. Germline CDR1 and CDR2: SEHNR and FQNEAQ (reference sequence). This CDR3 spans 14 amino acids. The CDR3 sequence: CASSLGAGTAEAFF. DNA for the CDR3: TGTGCCAGCAGCTTAGGGGCCGGGACAGCCGAAGCTTTCTTT.

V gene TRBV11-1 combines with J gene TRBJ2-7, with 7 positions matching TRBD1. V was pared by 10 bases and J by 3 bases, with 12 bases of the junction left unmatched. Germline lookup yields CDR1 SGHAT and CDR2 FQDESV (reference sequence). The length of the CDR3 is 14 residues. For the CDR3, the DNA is TGTGCCACCCTTCCCCGGGGACAGCACTACGAGCAGTACTTC. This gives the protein CATLPRGQHYEQYF.

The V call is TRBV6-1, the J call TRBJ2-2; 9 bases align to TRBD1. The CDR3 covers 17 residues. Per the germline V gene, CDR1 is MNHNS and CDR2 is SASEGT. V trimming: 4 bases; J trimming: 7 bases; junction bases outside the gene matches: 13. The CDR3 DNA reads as TGTGCCAGCAGTGCGACCGCCCCGGACAGGGGTCGCGGGGAGCTGTTTTTT. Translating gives CASSATAPDRGRGELFF.

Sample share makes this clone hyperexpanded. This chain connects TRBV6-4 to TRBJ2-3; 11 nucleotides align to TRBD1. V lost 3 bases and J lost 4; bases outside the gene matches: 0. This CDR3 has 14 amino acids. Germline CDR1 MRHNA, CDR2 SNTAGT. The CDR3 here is CASSEGQGADTQYF. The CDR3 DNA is TGTGCCAGCAGTGAGGGACAGGGGGCAGATACGCAGTATTTT.

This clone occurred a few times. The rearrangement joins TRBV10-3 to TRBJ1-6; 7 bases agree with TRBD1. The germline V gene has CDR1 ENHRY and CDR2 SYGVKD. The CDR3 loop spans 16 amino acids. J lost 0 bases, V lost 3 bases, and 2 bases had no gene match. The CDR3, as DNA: TGTGCCATCAGTGAACAGGGGAGCTCCTATAATTCACCCCTCCACTTT. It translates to CAISEQGSSYNSPLHF.

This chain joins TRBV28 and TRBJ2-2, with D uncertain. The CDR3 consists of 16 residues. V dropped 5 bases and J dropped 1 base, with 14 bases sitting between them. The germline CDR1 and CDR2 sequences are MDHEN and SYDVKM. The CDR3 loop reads CASSPTVLRNTGELFF. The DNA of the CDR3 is TGTGCCAGCAGTCCCACAGTCTTAAGGAACACCGGGGAGCTGTTTTTT.